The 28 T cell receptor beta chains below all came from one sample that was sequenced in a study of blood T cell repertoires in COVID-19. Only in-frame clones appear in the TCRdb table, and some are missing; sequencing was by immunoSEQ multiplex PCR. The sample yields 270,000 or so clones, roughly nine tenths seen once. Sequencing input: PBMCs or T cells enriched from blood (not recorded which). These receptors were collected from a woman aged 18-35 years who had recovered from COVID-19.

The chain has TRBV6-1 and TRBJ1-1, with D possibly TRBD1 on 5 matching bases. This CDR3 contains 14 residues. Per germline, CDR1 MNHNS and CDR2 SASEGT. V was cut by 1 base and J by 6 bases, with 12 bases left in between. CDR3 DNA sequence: TGTGCCAGCAGTGAAGGGGGCAGGCGGCCTGAAGCTTTCTTT. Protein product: CASSEGGRRPEAFF.

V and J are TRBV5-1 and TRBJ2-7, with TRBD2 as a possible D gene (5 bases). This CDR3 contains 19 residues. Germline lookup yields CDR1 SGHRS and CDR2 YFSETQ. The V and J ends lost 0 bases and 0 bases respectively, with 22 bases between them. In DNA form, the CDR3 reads TGCGCCAGCAGCTTGGACCGGATAGCGAGACCCGGTAGCTCCTACGAGCAGTACTTC. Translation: CASSLDRIARPGSSYEQYF.

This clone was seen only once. The CDR3 region has the DNA TGTGCCAGCAGCGAGGGCCCCCTCGGGGAGCTGTTTTTT. As protein: CASSEGPLGELFF. This chain links TRBV7-3 with TRBJ2-2; maybe TRBD2 (5 bases). V lost 5 bases to trimming and J lost 7 bases, with 11 bases between them. CDR3 size: 13 residues. Germline CDR1 is SGHTA and CDR2 is FQGTGA.

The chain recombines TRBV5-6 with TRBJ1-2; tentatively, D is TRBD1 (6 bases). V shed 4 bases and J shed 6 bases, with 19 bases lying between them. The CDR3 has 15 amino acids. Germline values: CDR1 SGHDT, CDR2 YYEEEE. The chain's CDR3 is CASSQGHPGGNGYTF. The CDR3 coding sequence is TGTGCCAGCAGCCAGGGACACCCAGGCGGTAATGGCTACACCTTC.

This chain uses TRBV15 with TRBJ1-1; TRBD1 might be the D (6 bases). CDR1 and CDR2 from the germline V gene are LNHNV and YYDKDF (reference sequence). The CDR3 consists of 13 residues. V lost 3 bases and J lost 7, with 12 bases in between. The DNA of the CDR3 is TGTGCCACCAGCAGCCTAGGACAGATTGAAGCTTTCTTT. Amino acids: CATSSLGQIEAFF.

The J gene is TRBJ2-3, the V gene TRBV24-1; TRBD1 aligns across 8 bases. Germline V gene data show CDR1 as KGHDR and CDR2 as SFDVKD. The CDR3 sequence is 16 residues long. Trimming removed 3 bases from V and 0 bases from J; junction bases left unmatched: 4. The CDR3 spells CATSDRTGSSTDTQYF. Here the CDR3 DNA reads TGTGCCACCAGTGATAGGACAGGGTCTAGCACAGATACGCAGTATTTT.

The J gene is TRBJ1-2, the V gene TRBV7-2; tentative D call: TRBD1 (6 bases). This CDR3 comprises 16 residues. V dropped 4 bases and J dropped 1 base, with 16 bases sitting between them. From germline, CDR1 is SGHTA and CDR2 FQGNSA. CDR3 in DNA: TGTGCCAGCAGCTATACCGGTCGACAGGTTAACTATGGCTACACCTTC. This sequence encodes CASSYTGRQVNYGYTF.

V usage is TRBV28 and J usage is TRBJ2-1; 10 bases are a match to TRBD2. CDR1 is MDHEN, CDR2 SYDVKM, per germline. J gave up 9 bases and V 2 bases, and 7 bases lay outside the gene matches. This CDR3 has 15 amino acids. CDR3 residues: CASSLSASGSREQFF. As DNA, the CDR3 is TGTGCCAGCAGTTTAAGCGCTAGCGGGAGCCGTGAGCAGTTCTTC.

The CDR3 is CASSLEGQSGYTF. DNA for the CDR3: TGCGCCAGCAGCTTGGAAGGACAGAGTGGCTACACCTTC. The rearrangement uses TRBV5-1 and TRBJ1-2; D might be TRBD1 (6 bases). Germline V CDR1 and CDR2: SGHRS, YFSETQ. Trimming removed 0 bases from V and 7 bases from J, with 10 bases in between. The length of the CDR3 is 13 residues.

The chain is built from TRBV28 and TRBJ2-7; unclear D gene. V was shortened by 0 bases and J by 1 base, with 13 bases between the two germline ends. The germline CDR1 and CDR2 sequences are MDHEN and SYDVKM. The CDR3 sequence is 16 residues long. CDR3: CASSLWRLSLSYEQYF. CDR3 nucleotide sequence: TGTGCCAGCAGTTTATGGCGCCTTTCCTTATCCTACGAGCAGTACTTC.

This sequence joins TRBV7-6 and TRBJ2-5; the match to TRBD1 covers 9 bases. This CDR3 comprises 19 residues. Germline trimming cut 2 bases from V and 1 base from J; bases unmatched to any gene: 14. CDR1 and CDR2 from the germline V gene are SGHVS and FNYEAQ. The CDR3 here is CASSLFATGGGGFQETQYF. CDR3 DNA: TGTGCCAGCAGCTTATTCGCGACAGGGGGAGGAGGGTTCCAAGAGACCCAGTACTTC.

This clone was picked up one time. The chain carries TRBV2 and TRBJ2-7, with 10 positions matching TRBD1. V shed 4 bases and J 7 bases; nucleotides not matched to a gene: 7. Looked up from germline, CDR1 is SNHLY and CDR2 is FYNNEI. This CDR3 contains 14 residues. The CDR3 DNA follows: TGTGCCAGCAGTGGAGACAGGGGGCTAGGAGAGCAGTACTTC. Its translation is CASSGDRGLGEQYF.

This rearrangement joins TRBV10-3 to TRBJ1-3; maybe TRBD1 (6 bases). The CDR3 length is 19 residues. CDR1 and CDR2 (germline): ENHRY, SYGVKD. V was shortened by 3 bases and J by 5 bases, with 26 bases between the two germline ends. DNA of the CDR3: TGTGCCATCAGTGACCGTGTCTGGGTCCGGACAGAAAGTAGAAACACCATATATTTT. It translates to CAISDRVWVRTESRNTIYF.

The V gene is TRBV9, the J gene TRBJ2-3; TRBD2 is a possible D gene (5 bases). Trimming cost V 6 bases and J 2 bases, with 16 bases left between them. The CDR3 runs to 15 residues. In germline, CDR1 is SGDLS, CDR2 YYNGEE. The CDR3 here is CASTEWSGTTDTQYF. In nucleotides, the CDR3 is TGTGCCAGCACCGAATGGAGCGGTACCACAGATACGCAGTATTTT.

The DNA of the CDR3 is TGTGCCAGCAGTTACGGGACTTATGGGAATGAGCAGTTCTTC. It is translated as CASSYGTYGNEQFF. This chain connects TRBV6-5 to TRBJ2-1, with D possibly matching TRBD2 (6 bases). CDR1 and CDR2 (germline): MNHEY, SVGAGI. V lost 2 bases and J lost 7, with 12 bases in between. CDR3 length: 14 residues.

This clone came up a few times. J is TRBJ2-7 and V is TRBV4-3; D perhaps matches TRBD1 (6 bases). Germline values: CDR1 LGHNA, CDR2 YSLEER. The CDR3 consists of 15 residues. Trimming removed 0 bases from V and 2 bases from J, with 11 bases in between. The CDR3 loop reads CASSQDWSGAYEQYF. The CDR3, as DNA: TGCGCCAGCAGCCAAGATTGGTCAGGGGCCTACGAGCAGTACTTC.

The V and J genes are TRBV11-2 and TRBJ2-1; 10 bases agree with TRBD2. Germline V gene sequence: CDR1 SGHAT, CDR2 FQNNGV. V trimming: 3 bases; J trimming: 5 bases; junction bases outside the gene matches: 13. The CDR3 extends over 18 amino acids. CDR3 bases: TGTGCCAGCAGCTTGGGGCTAGCGGGAGCTCGTGGCAACAATGAGCAGTTCTTC. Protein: CASSLGLAGARGNNEQFF.

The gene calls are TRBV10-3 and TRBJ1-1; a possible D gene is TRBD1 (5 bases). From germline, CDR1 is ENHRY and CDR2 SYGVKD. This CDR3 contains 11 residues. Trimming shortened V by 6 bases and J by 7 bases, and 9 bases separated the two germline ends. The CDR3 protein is CAIRGDFEAFF. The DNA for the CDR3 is TGTGCCATCAGGGGGGACTTTGAAGCTTTCTTT.

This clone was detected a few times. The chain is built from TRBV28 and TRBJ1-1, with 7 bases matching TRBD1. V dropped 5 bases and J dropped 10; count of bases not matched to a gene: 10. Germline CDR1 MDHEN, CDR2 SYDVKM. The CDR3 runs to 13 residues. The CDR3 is CASSIRSTGRAFF. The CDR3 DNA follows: TGTGCCAGCAGTATCCGATCGACAGGGCGAGCTTTCTTT.

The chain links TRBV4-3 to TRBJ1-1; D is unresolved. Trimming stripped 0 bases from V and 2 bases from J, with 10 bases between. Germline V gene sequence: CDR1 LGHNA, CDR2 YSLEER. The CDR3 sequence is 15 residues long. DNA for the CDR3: TGCGCCAGCAGCCAAGAGGGCTACCTAAACACTGAAGCTTTCTTT. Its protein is CASSQEGYLNTEAFF.

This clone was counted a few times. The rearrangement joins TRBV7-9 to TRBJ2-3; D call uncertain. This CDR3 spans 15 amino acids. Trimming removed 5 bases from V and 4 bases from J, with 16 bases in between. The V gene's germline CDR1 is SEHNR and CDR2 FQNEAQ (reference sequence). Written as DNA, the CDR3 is TGTGCCAGCAGCCGAGTTCTGCAGGCCTCAGATACGCAGTATTTT. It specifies CASSRVLQASDTQYF.

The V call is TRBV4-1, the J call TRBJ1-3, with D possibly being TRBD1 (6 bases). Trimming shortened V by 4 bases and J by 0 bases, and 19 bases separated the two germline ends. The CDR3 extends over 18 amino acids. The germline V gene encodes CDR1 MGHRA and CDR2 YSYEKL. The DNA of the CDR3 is TGCGCCAGCAGCCGAGAAATAGTACAGGGTACCTCTGGAAACACCATATATTTT. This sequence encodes CASSREIVQGTSGNTIYF.

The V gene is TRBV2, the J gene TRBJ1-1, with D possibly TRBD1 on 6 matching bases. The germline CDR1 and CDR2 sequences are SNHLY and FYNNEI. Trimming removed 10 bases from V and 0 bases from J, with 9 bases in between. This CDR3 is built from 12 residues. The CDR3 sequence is CAKGDLNTEAFF. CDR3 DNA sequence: TGTGCCAAGGGGGATCTGAACACTGAAGCTTTCTTT.

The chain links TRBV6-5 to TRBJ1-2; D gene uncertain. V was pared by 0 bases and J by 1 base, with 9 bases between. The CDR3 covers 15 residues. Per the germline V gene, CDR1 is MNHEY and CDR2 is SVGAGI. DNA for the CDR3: TGTGCCAGCAGTTACTCTACAGACAATAACTATGGCTACACCTTC. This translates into CASSYSTDNNYGYTF.

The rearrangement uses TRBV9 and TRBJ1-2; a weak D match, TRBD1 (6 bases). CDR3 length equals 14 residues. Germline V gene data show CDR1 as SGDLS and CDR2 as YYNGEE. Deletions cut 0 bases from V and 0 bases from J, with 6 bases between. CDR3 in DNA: TGTGCCAGCAGCGTAGACAGGGCTAACTATGGCTACACCTTC. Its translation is CASSVDRANYGYTF.

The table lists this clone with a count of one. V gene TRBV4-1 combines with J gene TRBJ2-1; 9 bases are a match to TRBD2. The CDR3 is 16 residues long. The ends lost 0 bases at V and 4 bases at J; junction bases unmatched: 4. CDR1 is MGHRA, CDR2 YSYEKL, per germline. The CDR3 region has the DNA TGCGCCAGCAGCCAAGACGGTGCGGGGGGGTACAATGAGCAGTTCTTC. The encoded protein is CASSQDGAGGYNEQFF.

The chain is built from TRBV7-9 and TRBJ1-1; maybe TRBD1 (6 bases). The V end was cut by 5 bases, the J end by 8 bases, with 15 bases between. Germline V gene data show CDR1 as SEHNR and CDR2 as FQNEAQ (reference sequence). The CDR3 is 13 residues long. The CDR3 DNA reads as TGTGCCAGCAGCACCGGGACACTCGTAGAAGCTTTCTTT. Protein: CASSTGTLVEAFF.

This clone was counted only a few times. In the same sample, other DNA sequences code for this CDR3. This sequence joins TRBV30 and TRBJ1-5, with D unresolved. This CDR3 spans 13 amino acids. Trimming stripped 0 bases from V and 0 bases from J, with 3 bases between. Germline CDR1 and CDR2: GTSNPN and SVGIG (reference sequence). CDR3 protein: CAWSVLSNQPQHF. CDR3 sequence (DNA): TGTGCCTGGAGTGTACTTAGCAATCAGCCCCAGCATTTT. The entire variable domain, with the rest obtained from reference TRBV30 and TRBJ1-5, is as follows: SQTIHQWPATLVQPVGSPLSLECTVEGTSNPNLYWYRQAAGRGLQLLFYSVGIGQISSEVPQNLSASRPQDRQFILSSKKLLLSDSGFYLCAWSVLSNQPQHFGDGTRLSIL.